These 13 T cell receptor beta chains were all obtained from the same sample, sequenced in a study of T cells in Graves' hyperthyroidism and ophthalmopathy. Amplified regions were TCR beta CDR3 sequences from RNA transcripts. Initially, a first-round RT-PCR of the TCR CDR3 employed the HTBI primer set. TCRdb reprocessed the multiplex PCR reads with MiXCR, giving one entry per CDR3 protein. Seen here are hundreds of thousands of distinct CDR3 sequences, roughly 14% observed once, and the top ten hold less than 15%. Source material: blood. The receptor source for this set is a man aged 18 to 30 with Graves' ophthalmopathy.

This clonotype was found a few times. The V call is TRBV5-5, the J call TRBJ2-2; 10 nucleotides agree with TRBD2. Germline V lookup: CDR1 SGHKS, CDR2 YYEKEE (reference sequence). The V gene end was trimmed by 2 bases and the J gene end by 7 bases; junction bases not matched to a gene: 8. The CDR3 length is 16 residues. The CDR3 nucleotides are TGTGCCAGCAGCTTCAGCGGGAGGGCCCGGGTCGGGGAGCTGTTTTTT. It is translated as CASSFSGRARVGELFF.

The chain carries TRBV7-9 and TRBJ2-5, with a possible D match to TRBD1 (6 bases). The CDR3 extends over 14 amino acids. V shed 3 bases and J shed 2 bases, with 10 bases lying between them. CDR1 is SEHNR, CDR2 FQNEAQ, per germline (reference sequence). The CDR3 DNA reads TGTGCCAGCAGCTTTATACAGGGACAAGAGACCCAGTACTTC. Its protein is CASSFIQGQETQYF.

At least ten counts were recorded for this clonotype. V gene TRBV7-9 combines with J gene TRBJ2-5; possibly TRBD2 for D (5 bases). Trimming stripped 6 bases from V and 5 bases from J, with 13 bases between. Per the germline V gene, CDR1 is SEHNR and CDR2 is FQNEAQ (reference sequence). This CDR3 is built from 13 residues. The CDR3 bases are TGTGCCAGCAGTGACGGGGTCGGGGAGACCCAGTACTTC. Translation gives CASSDGVGETQYF.

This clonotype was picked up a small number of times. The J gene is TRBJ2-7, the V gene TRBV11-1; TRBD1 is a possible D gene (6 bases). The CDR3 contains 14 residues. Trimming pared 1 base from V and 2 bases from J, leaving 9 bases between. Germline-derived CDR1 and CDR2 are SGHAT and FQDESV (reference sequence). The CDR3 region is CASSLETGAYEQYF. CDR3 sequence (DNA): TGTGCCAGCAGCTTAGAGACAGGAGCCTACGAGCAGTACTTC.

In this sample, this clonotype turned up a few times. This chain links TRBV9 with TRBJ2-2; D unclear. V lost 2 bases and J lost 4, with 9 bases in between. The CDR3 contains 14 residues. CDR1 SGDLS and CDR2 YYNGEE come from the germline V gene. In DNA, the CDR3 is TGTGCCAGCAGCGTCCACCCTGGCACCGGGGAGCTGTTTTTT. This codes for CASSVHPGTGELFF.

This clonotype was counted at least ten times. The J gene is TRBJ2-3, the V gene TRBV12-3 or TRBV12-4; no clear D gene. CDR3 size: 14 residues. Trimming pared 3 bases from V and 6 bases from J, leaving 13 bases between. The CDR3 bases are TGTGCCAGCAGTTTCGAGACTGGCGAGGATACGCAGTATTTT. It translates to CASSFETGEDTQYF.

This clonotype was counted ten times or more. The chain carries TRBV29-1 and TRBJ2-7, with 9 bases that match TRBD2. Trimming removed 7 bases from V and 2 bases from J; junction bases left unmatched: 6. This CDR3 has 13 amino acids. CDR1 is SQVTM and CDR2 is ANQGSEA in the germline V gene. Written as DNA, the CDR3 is TGCAGCGCGCGGGAGGGCCATACCTACGAGCAGTACTTC. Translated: CSAREGHTYEQYF.

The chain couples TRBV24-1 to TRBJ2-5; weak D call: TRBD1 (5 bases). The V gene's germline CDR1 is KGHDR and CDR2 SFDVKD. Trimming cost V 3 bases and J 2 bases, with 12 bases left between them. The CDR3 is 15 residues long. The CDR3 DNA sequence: TGTGCCACCAGTGATCCGACACGACAGCAAGAGACCCAGTACTTC. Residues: CATSDPTRQQETQYF.

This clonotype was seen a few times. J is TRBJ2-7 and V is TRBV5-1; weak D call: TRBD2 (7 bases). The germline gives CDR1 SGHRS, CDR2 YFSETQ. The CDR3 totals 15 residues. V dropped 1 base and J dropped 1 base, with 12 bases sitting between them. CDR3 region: CASSLSRGLSYEQYF. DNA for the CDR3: TGCGCCAGCAGCTTGTCGCGGGGGCTATCCTACGAGCAGTACTTC.

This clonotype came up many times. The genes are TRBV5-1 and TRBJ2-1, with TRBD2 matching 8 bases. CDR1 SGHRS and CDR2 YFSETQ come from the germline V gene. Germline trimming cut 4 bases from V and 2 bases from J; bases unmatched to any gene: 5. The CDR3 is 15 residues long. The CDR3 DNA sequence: TGCGCCAGCAGCCCCACGGGGGGGCCCTACAATGAGCAGTTCTTC. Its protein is CASSPTGGPYNEQFF. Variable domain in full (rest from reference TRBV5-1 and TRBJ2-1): KAGVTQTPRYLIKTRGQQVTLSCSPISGHRSVSWYQQTPGQGLQFLFEYFSETQRNKGNFPGRFSGRQFSNSRSEMNVSTLELGDSALYLCASSPTGGPYNEQFFGPGTRLTVL.

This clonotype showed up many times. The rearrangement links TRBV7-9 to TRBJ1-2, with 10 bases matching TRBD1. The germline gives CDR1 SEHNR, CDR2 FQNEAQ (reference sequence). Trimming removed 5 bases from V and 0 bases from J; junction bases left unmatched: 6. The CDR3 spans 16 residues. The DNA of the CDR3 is TGTGCCAGCAGCCCAGGTGGGACAGGGGCTAACTATGGCTACACCTTC. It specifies CASSPGGTGANYGYTF.

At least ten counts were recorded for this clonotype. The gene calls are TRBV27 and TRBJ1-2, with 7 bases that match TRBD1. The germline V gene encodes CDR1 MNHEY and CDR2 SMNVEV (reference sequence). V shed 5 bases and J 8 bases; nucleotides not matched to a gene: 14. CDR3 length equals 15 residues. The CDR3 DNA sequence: TGTGCCAGCAGTCCAAAAGGGACAGATCGCCGAGGCTACACCTTC. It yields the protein CASSPKGTDRRGYTF.

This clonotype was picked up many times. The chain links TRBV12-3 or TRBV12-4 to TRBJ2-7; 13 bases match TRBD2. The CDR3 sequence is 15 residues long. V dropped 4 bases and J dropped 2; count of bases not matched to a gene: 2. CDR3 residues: CASSSGLAGAYEQYF. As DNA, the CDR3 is TGTGCCAGCAGTTCTGGACTAGCGGGGGCCTACGAGCAGTACTTC.